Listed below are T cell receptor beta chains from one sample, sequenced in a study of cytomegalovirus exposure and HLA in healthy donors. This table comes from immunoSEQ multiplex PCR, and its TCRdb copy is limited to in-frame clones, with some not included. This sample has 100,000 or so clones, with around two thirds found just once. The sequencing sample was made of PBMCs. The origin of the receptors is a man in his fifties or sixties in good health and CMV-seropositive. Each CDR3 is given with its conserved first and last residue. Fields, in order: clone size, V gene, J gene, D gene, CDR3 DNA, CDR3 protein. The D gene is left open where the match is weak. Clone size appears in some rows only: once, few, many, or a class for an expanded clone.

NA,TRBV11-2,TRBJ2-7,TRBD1,TGTGCCAGCAGCCGGACAGGGGACTACGAGCAGTACTTC,CASSRTGDYEQYF
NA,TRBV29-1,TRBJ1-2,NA,TGCAGCACAATGGGCTCAGGGGTGGACTATGGCTACACCTTC,CSTMGSGVDYGYTF
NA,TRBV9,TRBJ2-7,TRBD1,TGTGCCAGCAGCGTGGGACAGGCAAGCTCCTACGAGCAGTACTTC,CASSVGQASSYEQYF
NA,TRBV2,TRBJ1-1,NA,TGTGCCAACTCGGCGGAAGTGAACACTGAAGCTTTCTTT,CANSAEVNTEAFF
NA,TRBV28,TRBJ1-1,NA,TGTGCCAGCAGCGGGCTAGCGAAAGGACGGAACACTGAAGCTTTCTTT,CASSGLAKGRNTEAFF
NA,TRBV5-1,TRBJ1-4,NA,TGCGCCAGCAGCTTGGGACAGATCACCAGGGGTGAAAAACTGTTTTTT,CASSLGQITRGEKLFF
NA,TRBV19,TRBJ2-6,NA,TGTGCCAGTAGTATCAGGGGTTATGGGGCCAACGTCCTGACTTTC,CASSIRGYGANVLTF
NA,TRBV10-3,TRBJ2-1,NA,TGTGCCATCAGGTACAGGGCTGCGGCGGATGAGCAGTTCTTC,CAIRYRAAADEQFF
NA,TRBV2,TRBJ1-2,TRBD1,TGTGCCAGCAGTGGAGGGGGCAGTTCTAACTATGGCTACACCTTC,CASSGGGSSNYGYTF
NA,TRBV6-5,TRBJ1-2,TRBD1,TGTGCCAGCAGTTACTTAACGACAGGGTTGGATGGCTACACCTTC,CASSYLTTGLDGYTF
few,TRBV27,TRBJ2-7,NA,TGTGCCAGCAGTTTCGGGGGAAACTCCCACCGGGAGCAGTACTTC,CASSFGGNSHREQYF
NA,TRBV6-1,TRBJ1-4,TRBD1,TGTGCCAGCAGTGAACTTAGACAGGGGACCCCAGTCAAGGAAAAACTGTTTTTT,CASSELRQGTPVKEKLFF
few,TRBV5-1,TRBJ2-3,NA,TGCGCCAGCCGGGGGAGCACAGATACGCAGTATTTT,CASRGSTDTQYF
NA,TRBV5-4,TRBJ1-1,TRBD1,TGTGCCAGCAGCCCAGGGGGTTGGGCAGAGAACACTGAAGCTTTCTTT,CASSPGGWAENTEAFF
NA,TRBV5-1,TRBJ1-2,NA,TGCGCCAGCAGCCTAGTAGCGGGTACAGACGCTACGGACTATGGCTACACCTTC,CASSLVAGTDATDYGYTF
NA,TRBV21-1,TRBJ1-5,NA,TGTGCCAGCAGCAAAGGGGACTTAATGCTTGGCAATCAGCCCCAGCATTTT,CASSKGDLMLGNQPQHF
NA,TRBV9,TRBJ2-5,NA,TGTGCCAGCAGCGTCTTACAGGGAACCGGAGAGACCCAGTACTTC,CASSVLQGTGETQYF
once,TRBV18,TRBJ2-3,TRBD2,TGTGCCAGCTCCCCACTAGCGGGAGGTGAAGATACGCAGTATTTT,CASSPLAGGEDTQYF
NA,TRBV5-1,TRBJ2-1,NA,TGCGCCAGCAGCACGGACATGCCATACAATGAGCAGTTCTTC,CASSTDMPYNEQFF
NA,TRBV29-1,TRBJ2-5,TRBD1,TGCAGCGTCGAGGGGACAGGGGTGGGGGAGACCCAGTACTTC,CSVEGTGVGETQYF
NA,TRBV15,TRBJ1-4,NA,TGTGCCACCAGCAGAGATGGGTCACGAAGGGGGAATGAAAAACTGTTTTTT,CATSRDGSRRGNEKLFF
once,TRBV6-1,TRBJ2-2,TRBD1,TGTGCCAGCAGTGAAGAAAGGACAGGGGCTACAGTGCATGAGAACACCGGGGAGCTGTTTTTT,CASSEERTGATVHENTGELFF
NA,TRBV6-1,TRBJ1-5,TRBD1,TGTGCCAGCATCCCCCCGGGACAGGGGGTTTTTCCACATTTT,CASIPPGQGVFPHF
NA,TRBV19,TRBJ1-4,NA,TGTGCCAGTAGTAAGGGGCGCACTAATGAAAAACTGTTTTTT,CASSKGRTNEKLFF
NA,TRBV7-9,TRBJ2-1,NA,TGTGCCAGCAGCTCCCGGGGAACATCCCTGAGGAATGAGCAGTTCTTC,CASSSRGTSLRNEQFF
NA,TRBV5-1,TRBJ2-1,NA,TGCGCCAGCAGCTTGGAGGGGATTAACAATGAGCAGTTCTTC,CASSLEGINNEQFF
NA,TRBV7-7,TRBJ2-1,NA,TGTGCCAGCAGCTTAATGACAGGTGAAGGTGAGCAGTTCTTC,CASSLMTGEGEQFF
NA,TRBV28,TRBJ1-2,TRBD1,TGTGCCAGCAGTCCCGGACAGGGGCTGGGCTATGGCTACACCTTC,CASSPGQGLGYGYTF